The entry that follows covers one T cell receptor (beta chain) sequence. The data were obtained in a study of blood T cell repertoires in COVID-19. The overall study: PBMCs, B-cell-depleted T cells, or T cells provided the cDNA or gDNA that made up the material.

Per the original methods: For nucleated cells, counts were estimated from reference gene primer amplification. Clones were read by immunoSEQ multiplex PCR, and TCRdb kept only the in-frame ones, dropping some. The V and J calls and the clone size are those of that table, but D and trimming were determined from the DNA. The sample shows fewer than 250,000 clones, around 80% of them seen only once. This clonotype originated in a man aged 55 to 70 with acute or convalescent COVID-19. The sample comprised peripheral blood.

The CDR3 loop reads CASSGRLADTGELFF. The CDR3 DNA sequence: TGCGCCAGCAGCGGCAGACTAGCGGACACCGGGGAGCTGTTTTTT. This sequence joins TRBV5-1 and TRBJ2-2; TRBD2 matches 9 bases. Germline CDR1 is SGHRS and CDR2 is YFSETQ. V lost 4 bases, J lost 3 bases, and 4 bases stayed unmatched. The CDR3 sequence is 15 residues long.